The 28 T cell receptor beta chains below come from one sample, sequenced in a study of cytomegalovirus exposure and HLA in healthy donors. Clones were sequenced by immunoSEQ multiplex PCR, and TCRdb holds only the in-frame ones, with some missing. The table records fewer than 150,000 clones, 75% to 90% of them present only once. The sample taken for sequencing was PBMCs. Receptor source: a man aged 18 to 29 in good health and CMV-seropositive.

The chain links TRBV27 to TRBJ1-1; D uncertain. Germline assignment: CDR1 MNHEY and CDR2 SMNVEV (reference sequence). This CDR3 region has 14 residues. Trimming took 3 bases from V and 1 from J, leaving 9 bases between them. The CDR3 coding sequence is TGTGCCAGCAGTTTGAGTGGTTGGAACACTGAAGCTTTCTTT. Residues: CASSLSGWNTEAFF.

This clone occurred once. The gene calls are TRBV28 and TRBJ2-7; D is perhaps TRBD1 (5 bases). Trimming removed 0 bases from V and 2 bases from J, with 11 bases in between. Germline V CDR1 and CDR2: MDHEN, SYDVKM. The CDR3 spans 15 residues. The DNA for the CDR3 is TGTGCCAGCAGTTTATGGTCCAGGGCAACCTACGAGCAGTACTTC. This encodes CASSLWSRATYEQYF.

The chain uses TRBV27 and TRBJ2-1; 8 bases are shared with TRBD2. The CDR3 totals 14 residues. V was clipped by 2 bases and J by 7 bases; unmatched bases: 4. Per the germline V gene, CDR1 is MNHEY and CDR2 is SMNVEV (reference sequence). This chain's CDR3 is CASSLAGGGNEQFF. The CDR3, as DNA: TGTGCCAGCAGTTTAGCGGGGGGTGGGAATGAGCAGTTCTTC.

CDR3 amino acids: CASAPGVGSTGELFF. The DNA for the CDR3 is TGTGCCAGCGCCCCCGGGGTGGGGAGCACCGGGGAGCTGTTTTTT. The rearrangement links TRBV2 to TRBJ2-2, with a tentative D call TRBD2 (5 bases). This CDR3 comprises 15 residues. Germline V lookup: CDR1 SNHLY, CDR2 FYNNEI. The V end was cut by 8 bases, the J end by 4 bases, with 17 bases between.

The V gene is TRBV25-1, the J gene TRBJ2-5; no clear D. Germline V gives CDR1 MGHDK, CDR2 SYGVNS. The germline V and J ends were trimmed by 1 base and 1 base, with 7 bases remaining between them. There are 14 residues in the CDR3. DNA of the CDR3: TGTGCCAGCAGTGAATCCCGACTCCAAGAGACCCAGTACTTC. It codes for CASSESRLQETQYF.

This chain connects TRBV28 to TRBJ2-5; no firm D call. CDR3 size: 14 residues. V lost 7 bases and J 5 bases, leaving 17 bases between the germline ends. CDR1 and CDR2 from the germline V gene are MDHEN and SYDVKM. CDR3 protein: CASTSPGPSETQYF. The CDR3 region has the DNA TGTGCCAGCACCTCCCCGGGTCCGTCCGAGACCCAGTACTTC.

The chain employs TRBV29-1 and TRBJ1-4; 8 nucleotides agree with TRBD1. Germline CDR1 reads SQVTM; CDR2 reads ANQGSEA. The length of the CDR3 is 13 residues. The ends lost 7 bases at V and 4 bases at J; junction bases unmatched: 5. CDR3 in amino acids: CSALDRVNEKLFF. CDR3 in DNA: TGCAGCGCCTTGGACAGGGTTAATGAAAAACTGTTTTTT.

This clone was recorded a few times. The genes are TRBV6-5 and TRBJ1-6; D might be TRBD1 (5 bases). The CDR3 is 14 amino acids. Trimming took 6 bases from V and 4 from J, leaving 10 bases between them. In germline, CDR1 is MNHEY, CDR2 SVGAGI. The CDR3 reads CASSPTAYNSPLHF. DNA of the CDR3: TGTGCCAGCAGCCCGACAGCTTATAATTCACCCCTCCACTTT.

The chain is built from TRBV7-9 and TRBJ2-3; TRBD2 matches 8 bases. Germline V gene sequence: CDR1 SEHNR, CDR2 FQNEAQ (reference sequence). The CDR3 runs 13 residues. V shed 8 bases, J shed 6 bases, and the junction held 7 bases outside the gene matches. CDR3 nucleotides: TGTGCCAGCGGATTAGGACTAGCTGATACGCAGTATTTT. This translates into CASGLGLADTQYF.

In its sample, this clone was seen a few times. V is TRBV11-2 and J is TRBJ1-6; 9 bases map to TRBD1. The junction had 12 bases not matched to a gene; V was cut back by 5 bases and J by 10 bases. Germline V gene lookup returns CDR1 SGHAT and CDR2 FQNNGV. The CDR3 loop spans 16 amino acids. The DNA for the CDR3 is TGTGCCAGCAGCGACCGGGACAGGGAGAGACGATCACCCCTCCACTTT. Translating it yields CASSDRDRERRSPLHF.

This clone was detected only once. The chain combines TRBV9 with TRBJ1-1, with 9 bases aligning to TRBD1. Per germline, CDR1 SGDLS and CDR2 YYNGEE. The CDR3 spans 16 residues. The J segment lost 4 bases and the V segment lost 6 bases, leaving 13 bases of the junction unmatched. Here the CDR3 DNA reads TGTGCCAGCAACGGGCCGACAGGGGGGTACGGCACTGAAGCTTTCTTT. The encoded protein is CASNGPTGGYGTEAFF.

The chain uses TRBV5-1 and TRBJ2-2, with D possibly matching TRBD1 (5 bases). From germline, CDR1 is SGHRS and CDR2 YFSETQ. CDR3 size: 17 residues. V lost 0 bases and J lost 0, with 12 bases in between. This chain's CDR3 is CASSLGQRSSNTGELFF. CDR3 DNA sequence: TGCGCCAGCAGCTTGGGACAGAGAAGTTCGAACACCGGGGAGCTGTTTTTT.

The chain has TRBV28 and TRBJ1-3, with 7 bases that match TRBD1. Germline CDR1 and CDR2: MDHEN and SYDVKM. The length of the CDR3 is 12 residues. V lost 4 bases and J lost 16; bases outside the gene matches: 10. In DNA form, the CDR3 reads TGTGCCAGCAGTTCGCTCGACAGGGCCCTTTATTTT. Encoded protein: CASSSLDRALYF.

This clone showed up just once. The rearrangement joins TRBV7-9 to TRBJ1-2, with 8 bases lining up with TRBD1. Trimming took 1 base from V and 4 from J; bases not matched to a gene: 5. Looked up from germline, CDR1 is SEHNR and CDR2 is FQNEAQ (reference sequence). This CDR3 region has 15 residues. CDR3 amino acids: CASSLEAGGAYGYTF. In DNA, the CDR3 is TGTGCCAGCAGCTTAGAGGCAGGGGGCGCCTATGGCTACACCTTC.

The J gene is TRBJ2-1, the V gene TRBV6-4; D possibly corresponds to TRBD1 (5 bases). V lost 0 bases and J lost 9, with 9 bases in between. CDR1 is MRHNA and CDR2 is SNTAGT in the germline V gene. The CDR3 loop spans 13 amino acids. As DNA, the CDR3 is TGTGCCAGCAGTGACTCGACGCAGGGTGAGCAGTTCTTC. This encodes CASSDSTQGEQFF.

The chain employs TRBV7-2 and TRBJ1-2, with D maybe TRBD1 (6 bases). CDR3 length: 14 residues. Germline-derived CDR1 and CDR2 are SGHTA and FQGNSA. Trimming took 3 bases from V and 3 from J, leaving 11 bases between them. DNA for the CDR3: TGTGCCAGCAGCTTGGTTCAGGGGCACTATGGCTACACCTTC. Translating it yields CASSLVQGHYGYTF.

This clone was observed once. In DNA, the CDR3 is TGTGCCAGCAGTTCCGGGACACTCTCTTACGAGCAGTACTTC. Encoded protein: CASSSGTLSYEQYF. J is TRBJ2-7 and V is TRBV28; TRBD1 might be the D (6 bases). Germline V gene sequence: CDR1 MDHEN, CDR2 SYDVKM. This CDR3 contains 14 residues. The ends were cut back, 4 bases at V and 4 bases at J, with 14 bases in the middle.

V gene TRBV19 combines with J gene TRBJ1-5, with 8 bases lining up with TRBD1. The ends lost 5 bases at V and 6 bases at J; junction bases unmatched: 6. Looked up from germline, CDR1 is LNHDA and CDR2 is SQIVND (reference sequence). This CDR3 comprises 14 residues. In DNA form, the CDR3 reads TGTGCCAGTAGTGACACAGGGGGTGGTCAGCCCCAGCATTTT. Translation: CASSDTGGGQPQHF.

The rearrangement joins TRBV6-1 to TRBJ1-2; D gene uncertain. V shed 1 base and J shed 8 bases, with 8 bases lying between them. The CDR3 covers 12 residues. Per germline, CDR1 MNHNS and CDR2 SASEGT. The CDR3 nucleotides are TGTGCCAGCAGTGAAGACCCGAGGGGCTACACCTTC. It yields the protein CASSEDPRGYTF.

The chain carries TRBV4-3 and TRBJ1-2; D call uncertain. The germline CDR1 and CDR2 sequences are LGHNA and YSLEER. The CDR3 runs 13 residues. V was trimmed by 0 bases and J by 8 bases, leaving 10 bases between them. For the CDR3, the DNA is TGCGCCAGCAGCCAAGATCGGGGAGGGGGCTACACCTTC. It encodes CASSQDRGGGYTF.

This clone was counted only a few times. The V and J genes are TRBV5-1 and TRBJ1-6, with 9 bases matching TRBD1. CDR1 is SGHRS and CDR2 is YFSETQ in the germline V gene. The CDR3 length is 16 residues. V lost 0 bases to trimming and J lost 7 bases; unmatched junction nucleotides: 5. CDR3 nucleotides: TGCGCCAGCAGCTTGGTACAGGGGGCTGAGAATTCACCCCTCCACTTT. Its protein is CASSLVQGAENSPLHF. The full variable domain, with the rest looked up from reference TRBV5-1 and TRBJ1-6, is KAGVTQTPRYLIKTRGQQVTLSCSPISGHRSVSWYQQTPGQGLQFLFEYFSETQRNKGNFPGRFSGRQFSNSRSEMNVSTLELGDSALYLCASSLVQGAENSPLHFGNGTRLTVT.

The V and J genes are TRBV18 and TRBJ1-1, with D possibly matching TRBD1 (6 bases). CDR3 length: 15 residues. The V and J ends lost 4 bases and 4 bases respectively, with 16 bases between them. Per germline, CDR1 KGHSH and CDR2 LQKENI. The CDR3 sequence is CASSLYRDPFTEAFF. Here the CDR3 DNA reads TGTGCCAGCTCACTATACAGGGATCCGTTCACTGAAGCTTTCTTT. Using reference TRBV18 and TRBJ1-1 for the parts outside the CDR3, the full variable domain is NAGVMQNPRHLVRRRGQEARLRCSPMKGHSHVYWYRQLPEEGLKFMVYLQKENIIDESGMPKERFSAEFPKEGPSILRIQQVVRGDSAAYFCASSLYRDPFTEAFFGQGTRLTVV.

The chain recombines TRBV5-4 with TRBJ2-7; 8 bases line up with TRBD1. This CDR3 has 14 amino acids. V gave up 3 bases and J gave up 5 bases; unmatched junction bases: 7. CDR1 and CDR2 (germline): SGHNT, YYREEE (reference sequence). In DNA, the CDR3 is TGTGCCAGCAGCTGGAGGGCAGGGGGCCACGAGCAGTACTTC. The encoded protein is CASSWRAGGHEQYF.

The chain employs TRBV7-9 and TRBJ1-6; TRBD1 matches at 8 bases. V was clipped by 3 bases and J by 7 bases; unmatched bases: 5. The CDR3 consists of 15 residues. Germline V gene sequence: CDR1 SEHNR, CDR2 FQNEAQ (reference sequence). The CDR3 reads CASSFSRGRNSPLHF. In DNA, the CDR3 is TGTGCCAGCAGCTTTTCCAGGGGGCGAAATTCACCCCTCCACTTT.

This CDR3 is CASRLSFGYRVERYEQYF. The CDR3 region has the DNA TGTGCCAGCAGGCTCAGTTTCGGGTACCGGGTCGAGCGATACGAGCAGTACTTC. This chain uses TRBV28 with TRBJ2-7; the D is unclear. The V end was cut by 6 bases, the J end by 4 bases, with 28 bases between. The CDR3 totals 18 residues. Germline-derived CDR1 and CDR2 are MDHEN and SYDVKM.

The rearrangement joins TRBV28 to TRBJ2-5; D gene unclear. Trimming cost V 8 bases and J 2 bases, with 6 bases left between them. CDR3 size: 11 residues. Germline V gene data show CDR1 as MDHEN and CDR2 as SYDVKM. The CDR3 is CASVLQETQYF. Here the CDR3 DNA reads TGTGCCAGCGTCCTTCAAGAGACCCAGTACTTC.

V is TRBV4-3 and J is TRBJ1-4; the D is unclear. The CDR3 has 16 amino acids. CDR1 and CDR2 from the germline V gene are LGHNA and YSLEER. The V gene lost 0 bases and the J gene lost 5 bases, with 13 bases spanning the gap. The CDR3 region has the DNA TGCGCCAGCAGCCAAGATACCGAGGGTTCAAATGAAAAACTGTTTTTT. This translates into CASSQDTEGSNEKLFF.

The chain employs TRBV7-9 and TRBJ1-4; 7 bases line up with TRBD1. The CDR3 runs 15 residues. The germline V gene has CDR1 SEHNR and CDR2 FQNEAQ (reference sequence). V trimming: 4 bases; J trimming: 4 bases; junction bases outside the gene matches: 6. The CDR3 region has the DNA TGTGCCAGCAGCTCAAGAACAGGGGTTAATGAAAAACTGTTTTTT. Its protein is CASSSRTGVNEKLFF.